This TCR beta chain came from a study of blood T cell repertoires in COVID-19. V lost 0 bases, J lost 3 bases, and 9 bases lay in between. CDR3 size: 14 residues. Per the germline V gene, CDR1 is SQVTM and CDR2 is ANQGSEA. Profiled with immunoSEQ multiplex PCR; TCRdb holds only in-frame clones, not every one. The sample lists about 480,000 clones; approximately 87% were seen once. Participant-given clinical history determined each cohort assignment. The clonotype was recovered from a woman between 40 and 50 years old who had recovered from COVID-19. Sample: PBMCs or T cells enriched from blood (not recorded which). The V and J genes are TRBV29-1 and TRBJ2-1; TRBD1 might be the D (5 bases). Here the CDR3 reads CSVEDDSDYNEQFF. Here the CDR3 DNA reads TGCAGCGTTGAAGACGACAGCGACTACAATGAGCAGTTCTTC.